These 22 T cell receptor beta chains were sequenced from one sample in a study of T cells after yellow fever vaccination. TCRdb reprocessed the 5' RACE reads via MiXCR and lists one record per CDR3 protein. The data show hundreds of thousands of distinct CDR3 sequences, roughly 14% seen once. This sample comprised PBMCs, obtained on the day of the yellow fever booster vaccination. The receptors were sampled from a man younger than 45 who received the YFV17D yellow fever vaccine.

At least ten counts were recorded for this clonotype. The chain couples TRBV10-3 to TRBJ2-1; 8 nucleotides match TRBD2. The trim removed 3 bases at V and 8 bases at J, leaving 9 bases unmatched. Germline CDR1 reads ENHRY; CDR2 reads SYGVKD. The CDR3 has 15 residues. The CDR3 nucleotides read TGTGCCATCAGTGAACACGGGACTAGTCTTTATGAGCAGTTCTTC. Translation: CAISEHGTSLYEQFF.

This clonotype appeared a few times. V gene TRBV25-1 combines with J gene TRBJ2-2; TRBD2 matches at 8 bases. This CDR3 region has 17 residues. V lost 3 bases, J lost 3 bases, and 9 bases stayed unmatched. Germline CDR1 is MGHDK and CDR2 is SYGVNS. The CDR3 loop reads CASSDAAASGHTGELFF. The CDR3 DNA reads TGTGCCAGCAGTGACGCGGCGGCTAGCGGGCACACCGGGGAGCTGTTTTTT.

This clonotype was seen a handful of times. J is TRBJ2-1 and V is TRBV6-4, with TRBD2 matching 9 bases. Germline CDR1 is MRHNA and CDR2 is SNTAGT. V gave up 10 bases and J gave up 8 bases; unmatched junction bases: 21. This CDR3 has 17 amino acids. The CDR3 bases are TGTGCCACCACGGGGGTTCGTCGCGGGAGGGCTGGCGATGAGCAGTTCTTC. Encoded protein: CATTGVRRGRAGDEQFF.

The chain couples TRBV7-9 to TRBJ2-3; 8 bases fit TRBD2. Germline assignment: CDR1 SEHNR and CDR2 FQNEAQ (reference sequence). V was clipped by 5 bases and J by 5 bases; unmatched bases: 9. The length of the CDR3 is 15 residues. This chain's CDR3 is CASSTGGGRRDTQYF. CDR3 bases: TGTGCCAGCAGCACCGGGGGGGGGCGACGAGATACGCAGTATTTT.

This clonotype was observed a handful of times. The chain combines TRBV6-1 with TRBJ2-2; 8 nucleotides align to TRBD2. V shed 11 bases, J shed 3 bases, and the junction held 8 bases outside the gene matches. Germline V gives CDR1 MNHNS, CDR2 SASEGT. There are 14 residues in the CDR3. The CDR3 DNA follows: TGTGCCCTTCAGCGGGGGTTCGACACCGGGGAGCTGTTTTTT. Translation gives CALQRGFDTGELFF.

This chain joins TRBV20-1 and TRBJ2-2; a possible D gene is TRBD1 (6 bases). Germline V gene sequence: CDR1 DFQATT, CDR2 SNEGSKA (reference sequence). V shed 2 bases and J shed 2 bases, with 9 bases lying between them. The CDR3 contains 14 residues. The CDR3 region has the DNA TGCAGTGCTAGAACCGGGACAAACACCGGGGAGCTGTTTTTT. This sequence encodes CSARTGTNTGELFF.

This clonotype was seen more than once but under ten times. This CDR3 is CASSPRDSGRGRQYF. For the CDR3, the DNA is TGTGCCAGCAGCCCCCGGGACAGCGGGAGGGGCAGGCAGTATTTT. V usage is TRBV7-2 and J usage is TRBJ2-3; 10 positions match TRBD2. Unmatched junction bases numbered 13, after V lost 5 bases and J lost 11 bases. The CDR3 totals 15 residues. Germline assignment: CDR1 SGHTA and CDR2 FQGNSA.

The V and J genes are TRBV9 and TRBJ2-7, with 8 bases identical to TRBD2. The CDR3 is made up of 15 amino acids. Germline CDR1 SGDLS, CDR2 YYNGEE. After removal of 2 bases from V and 4 bases from J, the junction contained 8 bases not matched to a gene. This chain's CDR3 is CASSVASGRGYEQYF. In nucleotides, the CDR3 is TGTGCCAGCAGCGTTGCGAGCGGGAGAGGTTACGAGCAGTACTTC.

The V gene is TRBV10-3, the J gene TRBJ2-2; 8 bases are a match to TRBD2. The CDR3 runs to 14 residues. V was pared by 3 bases and J by 6 bases, with 3 bases of the junction left unmatched. CDR1 ENHRY and CDR2 SYGVKD come from the germline V gene. This CDR3 is CAISDPGGAGELFF. CDR3 nucleotide sequence: TGTGCCATCAGTGACCCGGGGGGGGCCGGGGAGCTGTTTTTT.

The chain is built from TRBV3-1 and TRBJ2-1, with D perhaps given as TRBD1 or TRBD2 (6 bases each). This CDR3 has 12 amino acids. The V and J ends lost 1 base and 14 bases respectively, with 12 bases between them. Germline lookup yields CDR1 LGHDT and CDR2 YNNKEL (reference sequence). CDR3 residues: CASSQVEGVEFF. DNA of the CDR3: TGTGCCAGCAGCCAAGTGGAGGGGGTGGAGTTCTTC.

There are a few counts of this clonotype. This chain connects TRBV28 to TRBJ2-1; 8 positions match TRBD2. V lost 3 bases to trimming and J lost 7 bases; unmatched junction nucleotides: 11. This CDR3 has 16 residues. Germline V CDR1 and CDR2: MDHEN, SYDVKM. For the CDR3, the DNA is TGTGCCAGCAGTTTCTCTACCGGGAGGGCGGGGAATGAGCAGTTCTTC. Its translation is CASSFSTGRAGNEQFF.

This clonotype occurred a few times. The chain has TRBV30 and TRBJ1-4, with 8 bases fitting TRBD1. The length of the CDR3 is 13 residues. Losses at the gene ends were 6 bases for V and 8 bases for J; bases not matched to a gene: 8. Germline loops: CDR1 GTSNPN, CDR2 SVGIG (reference sequence). CDR3 in amino acids: CACSTGEEEKLFF. DNA of the CDR3: TGTGCCTGCTCGACAGGGGAGGAGGAAAAACTGTTTTTT.

The rearrangement links TRBV12-3 or TRBV12-4 to TRBJ1-5; the D is unclear. The CDR3 covers 14 residues. Trimming shortened V by 5 bases and J by 0 bases, and 8 bases separated the two germline ends. The CDR3 DNA follows: TGTGCCAGCAGTCCGGCGGTTAGCAATCAGCCCCAGCATTTT. This gives the protein CASSPAVSNQPQHF.

This clonotype was recorded at least ten times. The gene calls are TRBV7-2 and TRBJ2-3, with D maybe TRBD2 (6 bases). The germline CDR1 and CDR2 sequences are SGHTA and FQGNSA. The V gene lost 3 bases and the J gene lost 2 bases, with 12 bases spanning the gap. The CDR3 is 15 amino acids. The CDR3 here is CASSFQGGTTDTQYF. The DNA of the CDR3 is TGTGCCAGCAGCTTTCAGGGCGGGACCACAGATACGCAGTATTTT.

The chain links TRBV20-1 to TRBJ2-7; D gene uncertain. The CDR3 has 14 amino acids. V lost 1 base to trimming and J lost 1 base, with 11 bases between them. Germline V gives CDR1 DFQATT, CDR2 SNEGSKA (reference sequence). CDR3 residues: CSARVFTPSYEQYF. The CDR3 coding sequence is TGCAGTGCTAGAGTCTTTACACCTTCCTACGAGCAGTACTTC.

The rearrangement uses TRBV28 and TRBJ2-3; TRBD2 matches 8 bases. Germline V gives CDR1 MDHEN, CDR2 SYDVKM. Losses at the gene ends were 5 bases for V and 4 bases for J; bases not matched to a gene: 5. The CDR3 totals 14 residues. This CDR3 reads CASSPAGVADTQYF. The CDR3 region has the DNA TGTGCCAGCAGTCCAGCGGGAGTGGCAGATACGCAGTATTTT.

The chain joins TRBV6-1 to TRBJ2-7; weak D call: TRBD2 (7 bases). The germline gives CDR1 MNHNS, CDR2 SASEGT. This CDR3 spans 13 amino acids. V was shortened by 7 bases and J by 3 bases, with 13 bases between the two germline ends. DNA for the CDR3: TGTGCCAGCAAGGGGGGGAGCTACTACGAGCAGTACTTC. It codes for CASKGGSYYEQYF.

This clonotype has just a few counts. V gene TRBV7-8 combines with J gene TRBJ2-7; no reliable D call. V lost 4 bases to trimming and J lost 3 bases, with 16 bases between them. Per germline, CDR1 SGHVS and CDR2 FQNEAQ. CDR3 length: 15 residues. The CDR3 DNA is TGTGCCAGCAGCTCAGTCCCCCCCGCCTACTACGAGCAGTACTTC. Amino acids: CASSSVPPAYYEQYF.

This clonotype was counted only a few times. The chain employs TRBV20-1 and TRBJ2-1, with D possibly being TRBD2 (5 bases). The CDR3 loop spans 11 amino acids. The germline CDR1 and CDR2 sequences are DFQATT and SNEGSKA (reference sequence). With 4 bases removed from V and 12 bases from J, the gap between germline ends came to 13 bases. The CDR3 nucleotides are TGCAGTGCTAAAATACTAGACGGGCAGTTCTTC. It specifies CSAKILDGQFF.

This clonotype was seen a few times. The V gene is TRBV20-1, the J gene TRBJ1-2; no definite D call. V lost 5 bases and J 2 bases, leaving 3 bases between the germline ends. Germline assignment: CDR1 DFQATT and CDR2 SNEGSKA (reference sequence). This CDR3 has 10 residues. Written as DNA, the CDR3 is TGCAGTGCTGGAAACTATGGCTACACCTTC. Translation gives CSAGNYGYTF.

In this sample, this clonotype turned up a few times. This rearrangement joins TRBV9 to TRBJ2-7, with TRBD2 matching 13 bases. The CDR3 sequence is 18 residues long. Germline V lookup: CDR1 SGDLS, CDR2 YYNGEE. J gave up 3 bases and V 2 bases, and 11 bases lay outside the gene matches. This chain's CDR3 is CASSVGGSGLAGDYEQYF. Written as DNA, the CDR3 is TGTGCCAGCAGCGTTGGGGGAAGCGGACTAGCGGGGGACTACGAGCAGTACTTC.

This chain connects TRBV5-1 to TRBJ2-1, with 10 bases that match TRBD1. The CDR3 spans 15 residues. V gave up 1 base and J gave up 7 bases; unmatched junction bases: 5. Germline CDR1 reads SGHRS; CDR2 reads YFSETQ. CDR3 protein: CASSLQGQGKNEQFF. The CDR3 nucleotides are TGCGCCAGCAGCTTGCAGGGACAGGGGAAAAATGAGCAGTTCTTC.